Below, one T cell receptor (beta chain) is given with its context. This entry belongs to a study of T cells in narcolepsy. Looking at the study overall: Healthy controls were enrolled alongside patients with narcolepsy type 1 or type 2.

The germline gives CDR1 SGDLS, CDR2 YYNGEE. Trimming took 3 bases from V and 0 from J; bases not matched to a gene: 5. The CDR3 loop spans 15 amino acids. TCRdb keeps only in-frame clones here, not all; method: immunoSEQ multiplex PCR. The table records about 35,000 clones, about 85% of them present only once. The sequence was obtained from a human donor with narcolepsy. Sample: CD45RA- memory CD4+ T cells from PBMCs. V is TRBV9 and J is TRBJ1-2; 7 positions agree with TRBD1. The DNA of the CDR3 is TGTGCCAGCAGCGAGAGCGGACAGGCTAACTATGGCTACACCTTC. Translation gives CASSESGQANYGYTF.